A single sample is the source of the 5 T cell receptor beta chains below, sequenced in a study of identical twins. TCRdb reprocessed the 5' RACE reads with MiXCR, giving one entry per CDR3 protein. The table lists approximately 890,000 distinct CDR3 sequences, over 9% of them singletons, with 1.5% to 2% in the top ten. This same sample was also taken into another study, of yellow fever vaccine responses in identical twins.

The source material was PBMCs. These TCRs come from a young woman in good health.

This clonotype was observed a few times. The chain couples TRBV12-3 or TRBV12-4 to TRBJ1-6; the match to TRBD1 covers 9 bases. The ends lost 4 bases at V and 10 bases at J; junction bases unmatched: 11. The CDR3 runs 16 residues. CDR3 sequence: CASSSPGQGGRSPLHF. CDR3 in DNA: TGTGCCAGCAGTTCACCGGGACAGGGAGGAAGATCACCCCTCCACTTT.

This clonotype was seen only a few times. CDR3 amino acids: CASSEGRSDEQFF. CDR3 bases: TGCGCCAGCAGCGAGGGGAGGTCCGATGAGCAGTTCTTC. V gene TRBV5-1 combines with J gene TRBJ2-1, with TRBD2 as a possible D gene (6 bases). The CDR3 totals 13 residues. Germline V gene sequence: CDR1 SGHRS, CDR2 YFSETQ. The germline V and J ends were trimmed by 4 bases and 8 bases, with 13 bases remaining between them.

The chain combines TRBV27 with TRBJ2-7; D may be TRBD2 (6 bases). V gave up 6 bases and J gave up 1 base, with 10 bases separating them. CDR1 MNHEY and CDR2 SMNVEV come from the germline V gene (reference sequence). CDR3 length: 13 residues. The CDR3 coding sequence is TGTGCCAGCAGCGCGACTAGTTCCTACGAGCAGTACTTC. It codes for CASSATSSYEQYF.

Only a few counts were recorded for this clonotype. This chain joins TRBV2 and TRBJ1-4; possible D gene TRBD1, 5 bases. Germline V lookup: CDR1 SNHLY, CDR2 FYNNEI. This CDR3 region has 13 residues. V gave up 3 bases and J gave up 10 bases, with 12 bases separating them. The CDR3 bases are TGTGCCAGCAGTGAGCAGGGATCAGGAAAACTGTTTTTT. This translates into CASSEQGSGKLFF.

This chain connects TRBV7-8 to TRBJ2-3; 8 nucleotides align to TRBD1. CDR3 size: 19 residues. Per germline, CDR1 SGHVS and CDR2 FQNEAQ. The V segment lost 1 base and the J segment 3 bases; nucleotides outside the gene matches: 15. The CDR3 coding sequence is TGTGCCAGCAGCTTAGGATACTATACCGACAGGGGCTGGACAGATACGCAGTATTTT. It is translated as CASSLGYYTDRGWTDTQYF.